This paragraph reports one T cell receptor (beta chain). No antigen is known for it. This specimen comes from a study of T cell responses to AZD1222 COVID-19 vaccine. Germline CDR1 is LGHDT and CDR2 is YNNKEL (reference sequence). The CDR3 covers 16 residues. V dropped 1 base and J dropped 6; count of bases not matched to a gene: 10. The study, taken as a whole, reports: Among the donors, most were white British and more were female, and clonal diversity was possibly underestimated. The study sampled repertoires only after the peak T cell response.

Repertoires were generated with immunoSEQ multiplex PCR, while TCRdb's copy carries only in-frame clones and drops some. The top ten clones hold over 1.5% of a sample with some 110,000 clones, about 91% of them seen once. This receptor was identified in an adult in good health. Sequencing was performed on peripheral blood, taken on day 0 of AZD1222 vaccination. This sequence joins TRBV3-1 (or the pseudogene TRBV3-2) and TRBJ2-3; 7 positions match TRBD2. CDR3 in DNA: TGTGCCAGCAGCCAAGGTACGGGGGGAGCCTACGATACGCAGTATTTT. Its translation: CASSQGTGGAYDTQYF.